This note documents a single T cell receptor (beta chain) sequence. The sample belongs to a study of blood T cells in healthy people across ages. Using a J-beta primer mix together with a sample-barcoded 5' primer, a second PCR was run for roughly 6 to 11 cycles. Each CDR3 protein is one row after TCRdb ran MiXCR on the 5' RACE reads. This table has 1.5 million to 2 million distinct CDR3 sequences, just under 50% appearing once. The germline CDR1 and CDR2 sequences are MNHNY and SVGAGI (reference sequence). V dropped 3 bases and J dropped 4; count of bases not matched to a gene: 7. This CDR3 has 15 residues.

Sequences were obtained from blood. This clonotype was sampled from a woman aged 40 to 50 in good health. The rearrangement joins TRBV6-6 to TRBJ2-7, with 9 bases identical to TRBD2. The CDR3, as DNA: TGTGCCAGCAGTTATTCTGGTAGCGGGAGTTACGAGCAGTACTTC. Amino acids: CASSYSGSGSYEQYF.